What follows describes a single T cell receptor beta chain. Methods used by the authors: Amplifying reference gene primers gave estimates of nucleated cell counts. The assay was immunoSEQ multiplex PCR, and TCRdb's table has in-frame clones only and misses some. The V and J calls and clone size are taken from that table; D and trimming were inferred from the DNA. Of about 210,000 clones in the sample, just over 90% were seen once. This record comes from a study of blood T cell repertoires in COVID-19. With 5 bases clipped from V and 3 bases from J, the junction kept 6 bases outside the gene matches. This CDR3 region has 15 residues. Germline V gene data show CDR1 as SGHDT and CDR2 as YYEEEE.

Material for sequencing was peripheral blood. This TCR was sampled from a man aged 30 to 39 with acute or convalescent COVID-19. The gene calls are TRBV5-6 and TRBJ2-1, with 9 nucleotides matching TRBD2. The CDR3 spells CASRSPSGDYNEQFF. The CDR3 DNA follows: TGTGCCAGCAGATCCCCTAGCGGGGACTACAATGAGCAGTTCTTC.